The 23 T cell receptor beta chains in this list originate from one sample, sequenced in a study of blood T cell repertoires in COVID-19. Assay used: immunoSEQ multiplex PCR; TCRdb lists only in-frame clones, some missing. Among under 300,000 clones listed, just under 85% were seen once. The specimen sequenced was PBMCs or T cells enriched from blood (not recorded which). The source is a man aged 35-49 years who had recovered from COVID-19.

This clone was observed a few times. This chain links TRBV7-3 with TRBJ1-2; D gene uncertain. The CDR3 consists of 17 residues. Trimming left V 5 bases short and J 6 bases short, with 25 bases between. The germline CDR1 and CDR2 sequences are SGHTA and FQGTGA. CDR3 protein: CASSLSAGSGHRDGYTF. Written as DNA, the CDR3 is TGTGCCAGCAGCCTCAGTGCGGGTTCTGGGCATCGTGATGGCTACACCTTC.

This clone appeared once. The rearrangement links TRBV7-9 to TRBJ1-1; no clear D. CDR1 and CDR2 (germline): SEHNR, FQNEAQ (reference sequence). The ends were cut back, 4 bases at V and 0 bases at J, with 9 bases in the middle. This CDR3 region has 14 residues. This CDR3 reads CASSSFLVNTEAFF. In nucleotides, the CDR3 is TGTGCCAGCAGCTCTTTTTTAGTGAACACTGAAGCTTTCTTT.

The chain combines TRBV3-1 (or the pseudogene TRBV3-2) with TRBJ2-1; D might be TRBD2 (5 bases). This CDR3 comprises 15 residues. With 4 bases removed from V and 0 bases from J, the gap between germline ends came to 10 bases. In germline, CDR1 is LGHDT, CDR2 YNNKEL (reference sequence). The CDR3 sequence is CASSRRRGSYNEQFF. The CDR3 DNA is TGTGCCAGCAGCCGGAGGAGAGGCTCCTACAATGAGCAGTTCTTC.

The rearrangement joins TRBV4-1 to TRBJ2-2; the D gene is possibly TRBD2 (6 bases). Germline V gives CDR1 MGHRA, CDR2 YSYEKL. V was trimmed by 0 bases and J by 6 bases, leaving 8 bases between them. The CDR3 totals 14 residues. Here the CDR3 DNA reads TGCGCCAGCAGCCAAGACGGGAGTCCCGGGGAGCTGTTTTTT. Amino acid sequence: CASSQDGSPGELFF.

The J gene is TRBJ2-7, the V gene TRBV5-4; D uncertain. The CDR3 covers 14 residues. V shed 4 bases and J shed 0 bases, with 11 bases lying between them. Germline CDR1 SGHNT, CDR2 YYREEE (reference sequence). CDR3 nucleotides: TGTGCCAGCAGCATGCGTTACAGCTCCTACGAGCAGTACTTC. This gives the protein CASSMRYSSYEQYF.

This clone was found once. This rearrangement joins TRBV5-1 to TRBJ2-5; tentative D call: TRBD2 (6 bases). The CDR3 is 14 residues long. V dropped 0 bases and J dropped 4 bases, with 10 bases sitting between them. CDR1 is SGHRS and CDR2 is YFSETQ in the germline V gene. This CDR3 is CASSLGMGGETQYF. In DNA form, the CDR3 reads TGCGCCAGCAGCTTGGGTATGGGGGGAGAGACCCAGTACTTC.

Only one count was recorded for this clone. V and J are TRBV6-2 or TRBV6-3 and TRBJ1-1, with 7 nucleotides matching TRBD1. Trimming took 4 bases from V and 4 from J; bases not matched to a gene: 3. The CDR3 totals 13 residues. Per the germline V gene, CDR1 is MNHEY and CDR2 is SVGEGT. CDR3 residues: CASSWTGVTEAFF. Here the CDR3 DNA reads TGTGCCAGCAGTTGGACAGGAGTCACTGAAGCTTTCTTT.

The chain couples TRBV24-1 to TRBJ1-5, with a possible D match to TRBD1 (6 bases). Germline CDR1 and CDR2: KGHDR and SFDVKD. V lost 3 bases to trimming and J lost 0 bases, with 11 bases between them. The CDR3 covers 16 residues. Here the CDR3 reads CATSDPTGSSNQPQHF. The CDR3 coding sequence is TGTGCCACCAGTGATCCTACAGGGAGTAGCAATCAGCCCCAGCATTTT.

A single count supports this clone. The CDR3 region is CASSLRGPTDTQYF. The CDR3, as DNA: TGTGCCAGCAGCCTGAGGGGGCCCACAGATACGCAGTATTTT. The chain carries TRBV4-2 and TRBJ2-3, with 7 positions matching TRBD1. Germline values: CDR1 LGHNA, CDR2 YNFKEQ. This CDR3 has 14 amino acids. With 4 bases clipped from V and 2 bases from J, the junction kept 3 bases outside the gene matches.

Only one count was recorded for this clone. The rearrangement links TRBV4-1 to TRBJ2-1, with D tentatively TRBD2 (5 bases). In germline, CDR1 is MGHRA, CDR2 YSYEKL. Trimming cost V 0 bases and J 5 bases, with 11 bases left between them. This CDR3 is 15 amino acids long. CDR3 nucleotides: TGCGCCAGCAGCCAAGAGGGGAGCGTCAACAATGAGCAGTTCTTC. It specifies CASSQEGSVNNEQFF.

V usage is TRBV7-2 and J usage is TRBJ1-1, with D perhaps matching TRBD1 (6 bases). Germline values: CDR1 SGHTA, CDR2 FQGNSA. V dropped 2 bases and J dropped 1 base, with 11 bases sitting between them. The CDR3 loop spans 15 amino acids. The CDR3 DNA reads TGTGCCAGCAGCTTATACTACAGGGCGAACACTGAAGCTTTCTTT. Protein sequence: CASSLYYRANTEAFF.

J is TRBJ2-7 and V is TRBV7-2; tentatively, D is TRBD2 (7 bases). V was shortened by 4 bases and J by 0 bases, with 10 bases between the two germline ends. Germline assignment: CDR1 SGHTA and CDR2 FQGNSA. This CDR3 has 14 residues. This CDR3 reads CASSWGGLSYEQYF. In nucleotides, the CDR3 is TGTGCCAGCAGCTGGGGGGGCCTCTCCTACGAGCAGTACTTC.

The chain is built from TRBV5-1 and TRBJ2-7; the match to TRBD2 covers 9 bases. This CDR3 is 14 amino acids long. V was clipped by 3 bases and J by 3 bases; unmatched bases: 4. CDR1 is SGHRS, CDR2 YFSETQ, per germline. CDR3 protein: CASSWETSGYEQYF. The DNA of the CDR3 is TGCGCCAGCAGCTGGGAGACTAGCGGCTACGAGCAGTACTTC.

This chain uses TRBV28 with TRBJ2-3; TRBD2 might be the D (5 bases). The ends were cut back, 4 bases at V and 2 bases at J, with 10 bases in the middle. CDR1 and CDR2 from the germline V gene are MDHEN and SYDVKM. There are 14 residues in the CDR3. CDR3 bases: TGTGCCAGCAGTTATAGCGACCTCACAGATACGCAGTATTTT. Amino acid sequence: CASSYSDLTDTQYF.

The chain has TRBV14 and TRBJ2-1; D gene unclear. This CDR3 is 16 amino acids long. CDR1 is SGHDN and CDR2 is FVKESK in the germline V gene. The V and J ends lost 1 base and 9 bases respectively, with 19 bases between them. CDR3 region: CASSQVSARFSGEQFF. CDR3 DNA: TGTGCCAGCAGCCAAGTGAGCGCGAGATTCTCCGGTGAGCAGTTCTTC.

The chain combines TRBV28 with TRBJ1-2, with D tentatively TRBD1 (5 bases). The CDR3 covers 12 residues. Between the trimmed V and J ends, which lost 3 bases and 3 bases, there was a span of 5 bases. CDR1 and CDR2 (germline): MDHEN, SYDVKM. The chain's CDR3 is CASSLTDYGYTF. The CDR3 coding sequence is TGTGCCAGCAGTTTGACAGACTATGGCTACACCTTC.

The chain uses TRBV5-4 and TRBJ2-5; 7 nucleotides agree with TRBD2. This CDR3 has 15 residues. Germline V CDR1 and CDR2: SGHNT, YYREEE (reference sequence). Trimming cost V 0 bases and J 4 bases; bases outside gene matches: 6. DNA for the CDR3: TGTGCCAGCAGCTTGGTGGAGAGGGAGGGAGAGACCCAGTACTTC. Encoded protein: CASSLVEREGETQYF.

This chain links TRBV7-2 with TRBJ2-3; 8 nucleotides line up with TRBD2. Germline loops: CDR1 SGHTA, CDR2 FQGNSA. V was pared by 2 bases and J by 5 bases, with 3 bases of the junction left unmatched. The CDR3 loop spans 14 amino acids. The CDR3 protein is CASSLRAGEDTQYF. DNA for the CDR3: TGTGCCAGCAGCTTAAGAGCGGGGGAAGATACGCAGTATTTT.

V is TRBV5-5 and J is TRBJ1-1, with 8 bases that match TRBD1. Germline CDR1 is SGHKS and CDR2 is YYEKEE (reference sequence). Trimming removed 0 bases from V and 1 base from J; junction bases left unmatched: 5. This CDR3 spans 16 amino acids. CDR3 coding DNA: TGTGCCAGCAGCTTGGTACCCGGGACAGGGAACACTGAAGCTTTCTTT. This translates into CASSLVPGTGNTEAFF.

DNA for the CDR3: TGTGCCAGCAGCCCTAGCGGGAGACACGAGCAGTACTTC. This encodes CASSPSGRHEQYF. This rearrangement joins TRBV7-3 to TRBJ2-7; 10 bases are shared with TRBD2. Germline loops: CDR1 SGHTA, CDR2 FQGTGA. The junction had 3 bases not matched to a gene; V was cut back by 5 bases and J by 5 bases. CDR3 size: 13 residues. Full variable domain (remainder filled in from reference TRBV7-3 and TRBJ2-7): GAGVSQTPSNKVTEKGKYVELRCDPISGHTALYWYRQSLGQGPEFLIYFQGTGAADDSGLPNDRFFAVRPEGSVSTLKIQRTERGDSAVYLCASSPSGRHEQYFGPGTRLTVT.

This clone was picked up one time. The V and J genes are TRBV3-1 (or the pseudogene TRBV3-2) and TRBJ2-1; 7 bases fit TRBD2. The CDR3 runs to 15 residues. CDR1 and CDR2 from the germline V gene are LGHDT and YNNKEL (reference sequence). The junction had 11 bases not matched to a gene; V was cut back by 1 base and J by 11 bases. The CDR3 is CASSQVVGGLVKQFF. CDR3 coding DNA: TGTGCCAGCAGCCAAGTAGTCGGAGGACTAGTGAAGCAGTTCTTC.

The rearrangement links TRBV2 to TRBJ2-1; TRBD1 is a possible D gene (6 bases). V shed 7 bases and J shed 0 bases, with 10 bases lying between them. This CDR3 comprises 14 residues. Looked up from germline, CDR1 is SNHLY and CDR2 is FYNNEI. This chain's CDR3 is CASIQGPSYNEQFF. For the CDR3, the DNA is TGTGCCAGCATACAGGGACCCTCCTACAATGAGCAGTTCTTC.

The rearrangement uses TRBV30 and TRBJ2-1; unclear D gene. Germline CDR1 reads GTSNPN; CDR2 reads SVGIG (reference sequence). V lost 7 bases and J 8 bases, leaving 6 bases between the germline ends. CDR3 length: 9 amino acids. Here the CDR3 reads CAFGDEQFF. DNA for the CDR3: TGTGCCTTCGGTGATGAGCAGTTCTTC.